A selection of T cell receptor beta chains follows, all from one sample in a study of T cell responses to AZD1222 COVID-19 vaccine. Data came from immunoSEQ multiplex PCR; TCRdb stores just in-frame clones and leaves some out. Altogether approximately 130,000 clones are present, around nine tenths being singletons, with the ten largest covering 7.2%. The sample here was peripheral blood, taken on day 0 of AZD1222 vaccination. These receptor sequences come from an adult in good health. Each CDR3 is given with its conserved first and last residue.

j_call | v_call | cdr3_aa
TRBJ1-2 | TRBV28 | CASSGQAGHYGYTF
TRBJ2-3 | TRBV20-1 | CSASAGPSKVRDTQYF
TRBJ1-4 | TRBV5-1 | CASSLSGQMNEKLFF
TRBJ2-1 | TRBV5-1 | CASSVADSYNEQFF
TRBJ1-2 | TRBV5-8 | CASREEGAGNYGYTF
TRBJ1-1 | TRBV5-1 | CASSGGGLNTEAFF
TRBJ2-3 | TRBV5-1 | CASSWAGTATDTQYF
TRBJ1-2 | TRBV6-5 | CASTRKGELDDHTF
TRBJ1-5 | TRBV4-1 | CASSQGVGQPQHF
TRBJ2-1 | TRBV9 | CASSVGGGHAYNEQFF
TRBJ2-1 | TRBV9 | CASSVGGLAGGAYNEQFF
TRBJ2-3 | TRBV7-2 | CASSLGILRQTDTQYF
TRBJ1-3 | TRBV6-1 | CASSERASSGNTIYF
TRBJ1-2 | TRBV3-1/TRBV3-2 | CASSQGPGVYGYTF
TRBJ1-5 | TRBV19 | CASSILGSNQPQHF
TRBJ2-1 | TRBV10-1 | CASSEVGSSYNEQFF
TRBJ2-1 | TRBV27 | CASSSQGRQFF
TRBJ1-5 | TRBV19 | CASSIFGANQPQHF
TRBJ1-2 | TRBV28 | CASSPGVGYGYTF
TRBJ2-7 | TRBV6-1 | CASSEGTSGSYEQYF
TRBJ2-1 | TRBV29-1 | CSVEEGQMGTSGYNEQFF
TRBJ1-1 | TRBV4-1 | CASSWQGGTEAFF
TRBJ1-2 | TRBV28 | CASSEQGAFNGYTF
TRBJ2-7 | TRBV7-9 | CASRLNRDSYEQYF
TRBJ2-2 | TRBV11-2 | CASSLTGALNTGELFF
TRBJ1-4 | TRBV11-2 | CASTTEGTIPYGLFF
TRBJ2-4 | TRBV21-1 | CASMGGQYIAKNIQYF
TRBJ1-5 | TRBV9 | CASSDGGQPQHF
TRBJ1-2 | TRBV3-1/TRBV3-2 | CASSLSNGAYGYTF
TRBJ1-6 | TRBV28 | CASILGRPNSPLHF
TRBJ2-7 | TRBV29-1 | CSAQTSGTFEQYF
TRBJ1-4 | TRBV19 | CASRIQGATNEKLFF
TRBJ2-1 | TRBV29-1 | CSVLTGGPNEQFF
TRBJ2-3 | TRBV11-2 | CASSSQGGSTDTQYF
TRBJ2-2 | TRBV7-9 | CASSRGTANTGELFF
TRBJ1-1 | TRBV3-1/TRBV3-2 | CASSNGAMNTEAFF
TRBJ1-2 | TRBV7-9 | CASSSGTDYGYTF
TRBJ1-6 | TRBV19 | CASNPTQGNSPLHF
TRBJ2-7 | TRBV6-5 | CASSLGHTYEQYF